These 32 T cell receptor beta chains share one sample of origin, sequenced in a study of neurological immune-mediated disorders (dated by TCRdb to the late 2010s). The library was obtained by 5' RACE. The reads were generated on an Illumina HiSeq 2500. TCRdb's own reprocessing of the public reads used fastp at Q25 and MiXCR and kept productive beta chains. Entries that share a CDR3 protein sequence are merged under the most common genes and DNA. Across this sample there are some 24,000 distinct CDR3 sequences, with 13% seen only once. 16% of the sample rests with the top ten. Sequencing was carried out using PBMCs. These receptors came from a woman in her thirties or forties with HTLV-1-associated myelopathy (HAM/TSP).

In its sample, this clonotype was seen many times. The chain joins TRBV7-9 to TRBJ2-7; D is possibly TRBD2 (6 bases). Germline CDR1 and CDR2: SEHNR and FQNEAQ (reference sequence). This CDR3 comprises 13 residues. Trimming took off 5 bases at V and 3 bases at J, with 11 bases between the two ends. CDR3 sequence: CASSPPGGYEQYF. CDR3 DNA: TGTGCCAGCAGCCCCCCCGGGGGCTACGAGCAGTACTTC.

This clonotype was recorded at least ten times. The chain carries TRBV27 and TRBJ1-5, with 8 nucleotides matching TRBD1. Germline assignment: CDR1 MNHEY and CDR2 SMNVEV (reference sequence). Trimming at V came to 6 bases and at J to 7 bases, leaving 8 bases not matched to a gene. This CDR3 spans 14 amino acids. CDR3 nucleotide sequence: TGTGCCAGCAGCCGACAGGGGTTGGGACAGCCCCAGCATTTT. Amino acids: CASSRQGLGQPQHF.

The CDR3 reads CSERGNTGELFF. DNA of the CDR3: TGCAGTGAGCGGGGCAACACCGGGGAGCTGTTTTTT. The chain combines TRBV29-1 with TRBJ2-2; 7 positions match TRBD2. This CDR3 is built from 12 residues. Germline assignment: CDR1 SQVTM and CDR2 ANQGSEA.

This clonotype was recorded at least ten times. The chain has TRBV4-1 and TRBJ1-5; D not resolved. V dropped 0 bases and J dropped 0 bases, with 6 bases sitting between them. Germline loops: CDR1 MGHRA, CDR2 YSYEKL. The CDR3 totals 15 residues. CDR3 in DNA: TGCGCCAGCAGCCAAGATACAGATAGCAATCAGCCCCAGCATTTT. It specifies CASSQDTDSNQPQHF.

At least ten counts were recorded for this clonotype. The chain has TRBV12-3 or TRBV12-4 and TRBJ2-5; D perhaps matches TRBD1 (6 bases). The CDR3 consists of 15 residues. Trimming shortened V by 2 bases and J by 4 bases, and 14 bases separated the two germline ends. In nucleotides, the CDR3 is TGTGCCAGCAGTTTACTGGGGGCCAGAGGAGAGACCCAGTACTTC. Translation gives CASSLLGARGETQYF.

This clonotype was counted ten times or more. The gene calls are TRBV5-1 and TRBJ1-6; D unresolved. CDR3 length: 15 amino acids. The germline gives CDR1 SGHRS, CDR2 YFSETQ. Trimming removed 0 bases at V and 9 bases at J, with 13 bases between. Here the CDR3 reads CASSLDRPPTSPLHF. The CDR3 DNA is TGCGCCAGCAGCTTGGATAGGCCTCCGACTTCACCCCTCCACTTT.

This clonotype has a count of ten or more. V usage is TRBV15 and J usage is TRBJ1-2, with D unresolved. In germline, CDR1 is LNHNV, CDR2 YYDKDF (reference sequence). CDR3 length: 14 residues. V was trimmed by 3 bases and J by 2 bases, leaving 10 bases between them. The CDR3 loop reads CATSSPPPNYGYTF. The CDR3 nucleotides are TGTGCCACCAGCAGCCCCCCCCCGAACTATGGCTACACCTTC. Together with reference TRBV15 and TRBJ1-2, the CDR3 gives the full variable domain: DAMVIQNPRYQVTQFGKPVTLSCSQTLNHNVMYWYQQKSSQAPKLLFHYYDKDFNNEADTPDNFQSRRPNTSFCFLDIRSPGLGDTAMYLCATSSPPPNYGYTFGSGTRLTVV.

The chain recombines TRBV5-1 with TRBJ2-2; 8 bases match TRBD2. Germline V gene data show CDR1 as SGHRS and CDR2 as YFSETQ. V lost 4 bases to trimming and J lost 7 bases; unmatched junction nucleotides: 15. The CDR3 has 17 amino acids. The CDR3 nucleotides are TGCGCCAGCAGCCCTGGACTAACGGGGGGGCAAGGCGGGGAGCTGTTTTTT. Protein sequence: CASSPGLTGGQGGELFF.

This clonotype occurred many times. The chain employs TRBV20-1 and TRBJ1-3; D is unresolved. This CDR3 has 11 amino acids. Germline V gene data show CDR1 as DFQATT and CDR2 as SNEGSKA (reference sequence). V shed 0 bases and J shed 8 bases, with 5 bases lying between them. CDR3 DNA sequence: TGCAGTGCTAGAGATTTAGACACCATATATTTT. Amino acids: CSARDLDTIYF.

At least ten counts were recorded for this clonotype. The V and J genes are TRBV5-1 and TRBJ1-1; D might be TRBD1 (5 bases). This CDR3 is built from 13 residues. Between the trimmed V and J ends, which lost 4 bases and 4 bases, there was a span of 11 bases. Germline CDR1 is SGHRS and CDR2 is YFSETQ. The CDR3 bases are TGCGCCAGCAGCATCCGGGGGAGCACTGAAGCTTTCTTT. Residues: CASSIRGSTEAFF.

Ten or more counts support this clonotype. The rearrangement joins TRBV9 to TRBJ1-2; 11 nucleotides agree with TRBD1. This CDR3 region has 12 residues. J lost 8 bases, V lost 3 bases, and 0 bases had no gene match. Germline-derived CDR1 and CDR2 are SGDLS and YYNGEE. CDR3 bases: TGTGCCAGCAGCGGGACAGGGGGCGGCTACACCTTC. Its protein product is CASSGTGGGYTF.

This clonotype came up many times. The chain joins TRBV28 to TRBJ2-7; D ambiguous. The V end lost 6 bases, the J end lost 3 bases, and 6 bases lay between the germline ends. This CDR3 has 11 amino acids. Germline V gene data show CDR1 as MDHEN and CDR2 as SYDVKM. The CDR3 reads CASRVDYEQYF. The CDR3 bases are TGTGCCAGCAGGGTTGACTACGAGCAGTACTTC. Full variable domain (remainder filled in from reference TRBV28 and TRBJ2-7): DVKVTQSSRYLVKRTGEKVFLECVQDMDHENMFWYRQDPGLGLRLIYFSYDVKMKEKGDIPEGYSVSREKKERFSLILESASTNQTSMYLCASRVDYEQYFGPGTRLTVT.

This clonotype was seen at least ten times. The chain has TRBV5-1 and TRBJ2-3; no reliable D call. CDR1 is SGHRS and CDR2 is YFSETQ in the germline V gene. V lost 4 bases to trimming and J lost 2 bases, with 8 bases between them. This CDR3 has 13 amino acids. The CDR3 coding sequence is TGCGCCAGCAGCCGGATACACACAGATACGCAGTATTTT. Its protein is CASSRIHTDTQYF. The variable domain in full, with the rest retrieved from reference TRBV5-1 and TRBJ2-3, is KAGVTQTPRYLIKTRGQQVTLSCSPISGHRSVSWYQQTPGQGLQFLFEYFSETQRNKGNFPGRFSGRQFSNSRSEMNVSTLELGDSALYLCASSRIHTDTQYFGPGTRLTVL.

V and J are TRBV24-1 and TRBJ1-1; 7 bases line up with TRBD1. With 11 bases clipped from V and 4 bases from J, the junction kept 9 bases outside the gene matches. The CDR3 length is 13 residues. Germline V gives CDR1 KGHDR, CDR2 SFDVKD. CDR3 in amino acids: CAILNRGGTEAFF. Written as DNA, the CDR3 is TGTGCCATACTCAACAGGGGCGGCACTGAAGCTTTCTTT.

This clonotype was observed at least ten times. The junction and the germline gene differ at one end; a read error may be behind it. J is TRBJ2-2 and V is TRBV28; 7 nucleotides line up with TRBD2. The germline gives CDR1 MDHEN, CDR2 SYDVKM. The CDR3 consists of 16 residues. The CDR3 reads CASSARTSRNAGELFF. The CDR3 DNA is TGTGCCAGCAGTGCCCGGACTAGTCGGAACGCCGGGGAGCTGTTTTTT. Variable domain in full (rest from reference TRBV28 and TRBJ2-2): DVKVTQSSRYLVKRTGEKVFLECVQDMDHENMFWYRQDPGLGLRLIYFSYDVKMKEKGDIPEGYSVSREKKERFSLILESASTNQTSMYLCASSARTSRNAGELFFGEGSRLTVL.

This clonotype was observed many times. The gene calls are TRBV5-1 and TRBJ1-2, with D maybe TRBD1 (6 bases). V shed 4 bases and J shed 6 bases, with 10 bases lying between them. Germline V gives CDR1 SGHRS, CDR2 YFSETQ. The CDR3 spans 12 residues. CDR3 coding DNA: TGCGCCAGCAGCCCTGGACAGAATGGCTACACCTTC. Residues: CASSPGQNGYTF.

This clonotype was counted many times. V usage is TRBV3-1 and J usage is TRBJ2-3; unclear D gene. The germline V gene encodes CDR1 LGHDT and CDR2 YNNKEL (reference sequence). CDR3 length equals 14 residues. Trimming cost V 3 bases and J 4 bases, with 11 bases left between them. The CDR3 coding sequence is TGTGCCAGCAGCCAGGCAGATGGCGCAGATACGCAGTATTTT. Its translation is CASSQADGADTQYF.

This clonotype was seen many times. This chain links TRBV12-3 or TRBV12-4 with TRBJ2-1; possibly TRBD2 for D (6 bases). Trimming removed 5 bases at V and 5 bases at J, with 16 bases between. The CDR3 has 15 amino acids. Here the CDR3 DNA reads TGTGCCAGCAGTATTCCGGGACTTCAACACAATGAGCAGTTCTTC. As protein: CASSIPGLQHNEQFF.

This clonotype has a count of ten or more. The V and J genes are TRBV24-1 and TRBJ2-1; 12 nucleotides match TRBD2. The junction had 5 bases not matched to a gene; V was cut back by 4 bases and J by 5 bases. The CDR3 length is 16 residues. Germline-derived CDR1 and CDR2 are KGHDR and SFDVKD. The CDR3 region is CATSDTSGGTDNEQFF. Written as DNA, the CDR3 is TGTGCCACCAGTGACACTAGCGGGGGGACCGACAATGAGCAGTTCTTC.

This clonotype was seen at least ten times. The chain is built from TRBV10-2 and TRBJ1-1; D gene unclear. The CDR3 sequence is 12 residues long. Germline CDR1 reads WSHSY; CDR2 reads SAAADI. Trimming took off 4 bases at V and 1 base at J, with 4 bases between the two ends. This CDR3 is CASSGRNTEAFF. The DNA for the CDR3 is TGCGCCAGCAGTGGGAGGAACACTGAAGCTTTCTTT.

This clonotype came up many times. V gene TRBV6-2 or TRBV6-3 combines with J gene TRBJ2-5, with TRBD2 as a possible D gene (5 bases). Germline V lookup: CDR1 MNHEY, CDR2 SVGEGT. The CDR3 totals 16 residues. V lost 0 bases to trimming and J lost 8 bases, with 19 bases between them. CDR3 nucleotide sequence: TGTGCCAGCAGTTACTCGAGGGCTGCGCGCGAGGTCACCCAGTACTTC. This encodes CASSYSRAAREVTQYF.

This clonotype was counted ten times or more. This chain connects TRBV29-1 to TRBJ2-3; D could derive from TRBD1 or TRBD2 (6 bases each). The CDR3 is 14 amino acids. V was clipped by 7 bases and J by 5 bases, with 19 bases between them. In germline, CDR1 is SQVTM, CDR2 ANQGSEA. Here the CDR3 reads CSAQPRGALDTQYF. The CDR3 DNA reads TGCAGCGCTCAACCTAGGGGGGCCCTAGATACGCAGTATTTT.

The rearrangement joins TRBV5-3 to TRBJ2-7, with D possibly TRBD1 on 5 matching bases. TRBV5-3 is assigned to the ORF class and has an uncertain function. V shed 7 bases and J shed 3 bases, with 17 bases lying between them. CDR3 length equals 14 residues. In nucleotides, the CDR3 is TGTGCCAGACCAGAGCAGGGTAAGGACTACGAGCAGTACGTC. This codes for CARPEQGKDYEQYV.

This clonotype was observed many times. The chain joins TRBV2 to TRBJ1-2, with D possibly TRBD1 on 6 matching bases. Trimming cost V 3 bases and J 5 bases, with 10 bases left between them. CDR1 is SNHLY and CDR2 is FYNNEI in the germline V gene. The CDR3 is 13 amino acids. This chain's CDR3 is CASSDHRAYGYTF. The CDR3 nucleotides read TGTGCCAGCAGTGACCACAGGGCATATGGCTACACCTTC.

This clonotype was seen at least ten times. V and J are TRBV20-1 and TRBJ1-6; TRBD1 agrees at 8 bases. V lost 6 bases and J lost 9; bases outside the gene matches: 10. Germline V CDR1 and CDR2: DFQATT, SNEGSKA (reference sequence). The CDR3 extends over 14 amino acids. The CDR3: CSAGTGRSISPLHF. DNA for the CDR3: TGCAGTGCGGGGACAGGCAGGTCTATTTCACCCCTCCACTTT.

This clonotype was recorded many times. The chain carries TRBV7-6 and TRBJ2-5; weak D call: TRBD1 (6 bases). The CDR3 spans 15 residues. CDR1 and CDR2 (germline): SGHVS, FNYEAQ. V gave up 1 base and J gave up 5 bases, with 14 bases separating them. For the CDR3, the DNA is TGTGCCAGCAGCTTAGTGTGGGGGCAGGGGGAGACCCAGTACTTC. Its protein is CASSLVWGQGETQYF.

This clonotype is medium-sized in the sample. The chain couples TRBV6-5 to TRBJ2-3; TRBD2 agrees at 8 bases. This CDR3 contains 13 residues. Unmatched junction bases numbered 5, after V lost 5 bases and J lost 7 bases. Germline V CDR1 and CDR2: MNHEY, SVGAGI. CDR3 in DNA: TGTGCCAGCAGTCCTAGCGGGTCGAATACGCAGTATTTT. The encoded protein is CASSPSGSNTQYF.

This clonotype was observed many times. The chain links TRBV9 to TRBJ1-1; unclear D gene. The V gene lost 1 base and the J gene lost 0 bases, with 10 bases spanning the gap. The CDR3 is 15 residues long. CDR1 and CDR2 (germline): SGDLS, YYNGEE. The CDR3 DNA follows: TGTGCCAGCAGCGTATCGGCAGCCCTGAACACTGAAGCTTTCTTT. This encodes CASSVSAALNTEAFF. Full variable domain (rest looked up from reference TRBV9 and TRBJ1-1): DSGVTQTPKHLITATGQRVTLRCSPRSGDLSVYWYQQSLDQGLQFLIQYYNGEERAKGNILERFSAQQFPDLHSELNLSSLELGDSALYFCASSVSAALNTEAFFGQGTRLTVV.

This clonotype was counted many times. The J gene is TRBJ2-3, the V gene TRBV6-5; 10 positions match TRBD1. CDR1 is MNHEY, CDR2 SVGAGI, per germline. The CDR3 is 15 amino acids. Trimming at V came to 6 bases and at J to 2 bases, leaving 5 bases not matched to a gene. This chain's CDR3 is CASSTGTGVTDTQYF. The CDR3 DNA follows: TGTGCCAGCAGCACCGGGACAGGGGTCACAGATACGCAGTATTTT.

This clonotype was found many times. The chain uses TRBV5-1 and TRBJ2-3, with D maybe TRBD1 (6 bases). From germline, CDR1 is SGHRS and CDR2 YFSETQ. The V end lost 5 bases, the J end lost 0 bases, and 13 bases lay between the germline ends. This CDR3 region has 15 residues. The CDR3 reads CASSEATGSTDTQYF. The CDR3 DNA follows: TGCGCCAGCAGTGAGGCGACAGGAAGCACAGATACGCAGTATTTT.

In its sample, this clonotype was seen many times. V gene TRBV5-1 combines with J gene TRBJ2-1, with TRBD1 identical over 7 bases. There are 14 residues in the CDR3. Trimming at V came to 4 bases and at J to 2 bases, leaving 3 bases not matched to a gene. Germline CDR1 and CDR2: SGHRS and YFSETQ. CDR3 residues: CASSVRGPYNEQFF. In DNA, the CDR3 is TGCGCCAGCAGCGTAAGGGGGCCCTACAATGAGCAGTTCTTC.

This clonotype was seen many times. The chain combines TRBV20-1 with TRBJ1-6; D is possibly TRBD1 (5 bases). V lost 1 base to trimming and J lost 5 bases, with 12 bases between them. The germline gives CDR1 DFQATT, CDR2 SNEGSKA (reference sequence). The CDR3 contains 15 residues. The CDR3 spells CSARVSQGDNSPLHF. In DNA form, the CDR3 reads TGCAGTGCTAGAGTTAGTCAGGGAGATAATTCACCCCTCCACTTT.